Listed below are T cell receptor beta chains from one sample, sequenced in a study of blood T cell repertoires in COVID-19. This table comes from immunoSEQ multiplex PCR, and its TCRdb copy is limited to in-frame clones, with some not included. Of 90,000 or so clones listed, 75% to 90% were seen once; the top ten hold 0.95% to 1.5%. The sequenced sample consisted of peripheral blood. The receptors originated from a man at least 80 years old with active or convalescent COVID-19. Each CDR3 is given with its conserved first and last residue. The D gene is left open where the match is weak. Clone sizes are given selectively: once, few, many, or a class where the clone is expanded.

length,J,D,size,V,CDR3,DNA
13,TRBJ1-2,TRBD1,-,TRBV27,CASSPRQGTGYTF,TGTGCCAGCAGTCCAAGACAGGGTACTGGCTACACCTTC
13,TRBJ1-1,-,-,TRBV6-6,CASSFFGGSEAFF,TGTGCCAGCAGTTTCTTCGGGGGTTCTGAAGCTTTCTTT
18,TRBJ1-1,-,-,TRBV15,CATSRESPDRTLNTEAFF,TGTGCCACCAGCAGAGAGAGCCCAGACAGGACCCTGAACACTGAAGCTTTCTTT
13,TRBJ1-4,-,-,TRBV5-5,CASSLSLSEKLFF,TGTGCCAGCAGCTTGTCTTTGAGTGAAAAACTGTTTTTT
13,TRBJ2-1,TRBD1,-,TRBV11-2,CASSPGQHNEQFF,TGTGCCAGCAGCCCGGGACAGCACAATGAGCAGTTCTTC
16,TRBJ1-1,-,-,TRBV27,CASSFGAQALNTEAFF,TGTGCCAGCAGTTTCGGCGCACAGGCTTTGAACACTGAAGCTTTCTTT
16,TRBJ2-7,TRBD2,few,TRBV5-6,CASSSSTSREVNEQYF,TGTGCCAGCAGCTCCTCGACGTCGCGGGAGGTCAACGAGCAGTACTTC
13,TRBJ1-1,-,-,TRBV7-9,CASSRLLETEAFF,TGTGCCAGCAGCCGCCTGCTTGAGACTGAAGCTTTCTTT
14,TRBJ2-1,TRBD2,-,TRBV5-1,CASSSQTSANEQFF,TGCGCCAGCAGCTCCCAGACTAGCGCCAATGAGCAGTTCTTC
16,TRBJ2-3,-,-,TRBV5-1,CASSLRGRGNTDTQYF,TGCGCCAGCAGCTTGAGAGGAAGGGGGAACACAGATACGCAGTATTTT
16,TRBJ1-2,-,-,TRBV19,CASSIPAAGRQYGYTF,TGTGCCAGTAGTATCCCCGCGGCGGGACGCCAGTATGGCTACACCTTC
15,TRBJ2-7,TRBD1,few,TRBV6-2/TRBV6-3,CASSSPGQGAYEQYF,TGTGCCAGCAGTTCCCCGGGACAGGGGGCCTACGAGCAGTACTTC
13,TRBJ2-7,-,-,TRBV12-3/TRBV12-4,CASSNGVAYEQYF,TGTGCCAGCAGTAACGGGGTCGCCTACGAGCAGTACTTC
15,TRBJ1-3,TRBD1,once,TRBV5-5,CASSLTGGAGNTIYF,TGTGCCAGCAGCTTAACAGGGGGCGCTGGAAACACCATATATTTT
15,TRBJ2-7,TRBD2,-,TRBV5-4,CASSLASGGPYEQYF,TGTGCCAGCAGCTTGGCTAGCGGAGGACCCTACGAGCAGTACTTC
14,TRBJ2-2,-,-,TRBV19,CASSHQGRTGELFF,TGTGCCAGTAGTCATCAGGGTAGGACCGGGGAGCTGTTTTTT
15,TRBJ1-1,-,-,TRBV5-4,CASSPRQSGNTEAFF,TGTGCCAGCAGCCCAAGACAGTCTGGGAACACTGAAGCTTTCTTT
22,TRBJ1-2,-,-,TRBV27,CASSARVLTLLNFIAIFYGYTF,TGTGCCAGCAGTGCCAGGGTTCTCACCTTACTAAATTTCATTGCAATTTTCTATGGCTACACCTTC
12,TRBJ1-2,-,-,TRBV9,CASSRQDYGYTF,TGTGCCAGCAGCCGACAGGACTATGGCTACACCTTC
13,TRBJ1-4,-,once,TRBV7-2,CASRDRVNEKLFF,TGTGCCAGCAGAGACCGGGTAAATGAAAAACTGTTTTTT
14,TRBJ2-2,-,-,TRBV24-1,CATSHGANTGELFF,TGTGCCACCAGTCACGGGGCGAACACCGGGGAGCTGTTTTTT
16,TRBJ1-3,-,-,TRBV20-1,CSASVPGIRAGNTIYF,TGCAGTGCTAGTGTTCCGGGAATCCGGGCTGGAAACACCATATATTTT
12,TRBJ1-5,-,-,TRBV24-1,CATSDFGTKKHF,TGTGCCACCAGTGACTTCGGGACAAAAAAGCATTTT
17,TRBJ1-1,-,-,TRBV5-1,CASSLRLGEGENTEAFF,TGCGCCAGCAGCTTGAGGCTGGGGGAGGGGGAGAACACTGAAGCTTTCTTT
14,TRBJ2-3,TRBD2,-,TRBV29-1,CSVEWGGFTDTQYF,TGCAGCGTTGAGTGGGGGGGATTTACAGATACGCAGTATTTT
17,TRBJ2-3,TRBD1,-,TRBV5-5,CASSLSFRDRSQDTQYF,TGTGCCAGCAGCTTGAGTTTCCGGGACAGGTCACAGGATACGCAGTATTTT
12,TRBJ2-3,-,-,TRBV24-1,CATSDFVDTQYF,TGTGCCACCAGTGATTTCGTTGATACGCAGTATTTT
14,TRBJ1-1,-,-,TRBV18,CASSPLGANTEAFF,TGTGCCAGCTCACCACTGGGGGCGAACACTGAAGCTTTCTTT
16,TRBJ1-6,-,-,TRBV5-6,CASSLVSVRVNSPLHF,TGTGCCAGCAGCTTGGTATCGGTCAGGGTGAATTCACCCCTCCACTTT
18,TRBJ2-3,-,-,TRBV3-1/TRBV3-2,CASSRRSGSVRAPDTQYF,TGTGCCAGCAGCCGCCGGTCGGGGAGTGTGCGGGCCCCAGATACGCAGTATTTT
17,TRBJ1-1,-,-,TRBV13,CASSPQSEDTQNTEAFF,TGTGCCAGCAGCCCCCAATCGGAAGACACCCAGAACACTGAAGCTTTCTTT
14,TRBJ1-6,-,-,TRBV21-1,CASSPVEGNSPLHF,TGTGCCAGCAGTCCTGTAGAGGGAAATTCACCCCTCCACTTT
14,TRBJ1-1,-,once,TRBV7-2,CASSFGSPGQEAFF,TGTGCCAGCAGCTTCGGTTCCCCGGGTCAAGAAGCTTTCTTT
12,TRBJ1-2,-,-,TRBV6-2/TRBV6-3,CASSSQGFGYTF,TGTGCCAGCAGTTCACAGGGATTTGGCTACACCTTC
12,TRBJ2-3,TRBD2,-,TRBV11-2,CASMREGDTQYF,TGTGCCAGCATGAGGGAGGGAGATACGCAGTATTTT
15,TRBJ2-7,TRBD2,-,TRBV7-9,CASSYTGTSDYEQYF,TGTGCCAGCAGCTACACCGGGACTAGCGACTACGAGCAGTACTTC
13,TRBJ1-6,-,-,TRBV10-3,CAIRRDRNSPLHF,TGTGCCATCAGGAGAGACAGGAATTCACCCCTCCACTTT
16,TRBJ2-7,-,-,TRBV14,CASSQDRVGTRYEQYF,TGTGCCAGCAGCCAAGATCGGGTCGGGACTCGGTACGAGCAGTACTTC
14,TRBJ1-2,-,-,TRBV27,CASSRGGAGYGYTF,TGTGCCAGCAGCCGGGGGGGGGCCGGCTATGGCTACACCTTC
15,TRBJ2-6,-,-,TRBV2,CASSDGAPGANVLTF,TGTGCCAGCAGTGATGGTGCGCCCGGGGCCAACGTCCTGACTTTC
15,TRBJ2-1,-,-,TRBV6-2/TRBV6-3,CASSLQATSYNEQFF,TGTGCCAGCAGTTTGCAGGCCACCTCCTACAATGAGCAGTTCTTC
13,TRBJ1-1,-,-,TRBV29-1,CSAVGQMNTEAFF,TGCAGCGCTGTAGGACAGATGAACACTGAAGCTTTCTTT
13,TRBJ2-7,TRBD2,-,TRBV6-6,CASRVAGSNEQYF,TGTGCCAGCAGGGTAGCGGGATCCAACGAGCAGTACTTC
14,TRBJ2-1,-,-,TRBV4-1,CASSQDWPGNEQFF,TGCGCCAGCAGCCAAGATTGGCCGGGCAATGAGCAGTTCTTC
15,TRBJ2-5,TRBD2,-,TRBV6-2/TRBV6-3,CASSLPGLAGETQYF,TGTGCCAGCAGTCTTCCGGGACTAGCGGGGGAGACCCAGTACTTC
15,TRBJ2-1,-,-,TRBV19,CASRPRGGVYNEQFF,TGTGCCAGTAGACCCCGGGGAGGAGTCTACAATGAGCAGTTCTTC
13,TRBJ1-2,TRBD1,-,TRBV30,CATDRGLSYGYTF,TGTGCGACGGACAGGGGGCTATCATATGGCTACACCTTC
12,TRBJ1-2,-,-,TRBV12-3/TRBV12-4,CASKTLTNGYTF,TGTGCCAGCAAAACCCTAACTAATGGCTACACCTTC
16,TRBJ1-1,-,-,TRBV3-1/TRBV3-2,CASSQDPGLKGTEAFF,TGTGCCAGCAGCCAAGATCCTGGGCTTAAGGGGACTGAAGCTTTCTTT
12,TRBJ2-7,-,-,TRBV15,CATSPASREQYF,TGTGCCACCAGCCCTGCAAGCCGCGAGCAGTACTTC
13,TRBJ1-4,-,-,TRBV2,CASKAVPNEKLFF,TGTGCCAGCAAGGCGGTTCCTAATGAAAAACTGTTTTTT
12,TRBJ1-1,-,-,TRBV19,CASSTDTLRVFF,TGTGCCAGTAGTACGGACACCTTGAGAGTTTTCTTT
16,TRBJ2-1,TRBD2,-,TRBV19,CASTWRASGSVNEQFF,TGTGCCAGTACCTGGCGGGCTAGCGGGAGTGTCAATGAGCAGTTCTTC
17,TRBJ2-1,TRBD2,-,TRBV7-2,CASSFGGLAGDYNEQFF,TGTGCCAGCAGCTTCGGGGGACTAGCGGGAGACTACAATGAGCAGTTCTTC
17,TRBJ1-3,TRBD1,-,TRBV2,CASSEALWGQGGNTIYF,TGTGCCAGCAGTGAAGCGCTTTGGGGACAGGGAGGAAACACCATATATTTT
14,TRBJ2-1,TRBD2,-,TRBV5-1,CASSSGDRYNEQFF,TGCGCCAGCAGCAGCGGGGACCGCTACAATGAGCAGTTCTTC